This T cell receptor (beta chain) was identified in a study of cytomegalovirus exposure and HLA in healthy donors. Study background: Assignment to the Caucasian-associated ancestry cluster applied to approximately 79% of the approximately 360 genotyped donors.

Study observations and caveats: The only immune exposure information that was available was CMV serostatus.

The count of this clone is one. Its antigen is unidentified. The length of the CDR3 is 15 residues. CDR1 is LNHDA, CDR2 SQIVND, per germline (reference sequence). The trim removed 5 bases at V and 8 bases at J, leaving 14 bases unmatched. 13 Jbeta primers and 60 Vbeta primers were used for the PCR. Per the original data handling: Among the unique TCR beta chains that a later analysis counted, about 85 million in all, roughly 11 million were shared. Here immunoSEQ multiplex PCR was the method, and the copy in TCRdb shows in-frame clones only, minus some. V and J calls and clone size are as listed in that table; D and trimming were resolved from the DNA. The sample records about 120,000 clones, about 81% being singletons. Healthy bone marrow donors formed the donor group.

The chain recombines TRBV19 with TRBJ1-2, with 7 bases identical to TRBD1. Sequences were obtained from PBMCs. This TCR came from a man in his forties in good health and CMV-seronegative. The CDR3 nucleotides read TGTGCCAGTAGTCCCCCCCCCGAGGGGGCGCGGGGCTACACCTTC. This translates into CASSPPPEGARGYTF.